The rows below give T cell receptor beta chains drawn from one sample of a study of human T cells and chemical hapten exposure. TCRdb reprocessed the RACE reads via MiXCR and lists one record per CDR3 protein. The table lists around 300,000 distinct CDR3 sequences, roughly 6% of them singletons, with around 8.6% in the top ten. This material consisted of whole blood, taken in connection with sensitization to the hapten diphenylcyclopropenone (DPC). The receptor set was obtained from a woman younger than 30 with alopecia areata. Some clones in this sample may be carry-over from other donors' samples. Each CDR3 is given with its conserved first and last residue. D genes are given only for firm matches. Rows give clone size only sometimes, using once, few, many, or a class for an expanded clone.

D gene,J gene,clone size,V gene,CDR3 protein,CDR3 DNA
TRBD2,TRBJ2-1,many,TRBV7-2,CASSLERGGVFF,TGTGCCAGCAGCTTAGAACGGGGGGGCGTGTTCTTC
TRBD1,TRBJ1-5,many,TRBV6-2/TRBV6-3,CASSDRDLNQPQHF,TGTGCCAGCAGTGACAGGGATCTCAATCAGCCCCAGCATTTT
NA,TRBJ1-2,many,TRBV12-3/TRBV12-4,CASSLEDRHHYGYTF,TGTGCCAGCAGTTTAGAAGACCGACACCACTATGGCTACACCTTC
NA,TRBJ2-5,many,TRBV29-1,CSVAGAQETQYF,TGCAGCGTTGCAGGCGCTCAAGAGACCCAGTACTTC
NA,TRBJ2-7,many,TRBV28,CASSLGGAEQYF,TGTGCCAGCAGTTTGGGGGGGGCCGAGCAGTACTTC
NA,TRBJ1-4,few,TRBV15,CATSRDPRQSEKLFF,TGTGCCACCAGCAGAGATCCGAGACAAAGCGAAAAACTGTTTTTT
NA,TRBJ1-1,few,TRBV3-1,CASSQVLQANTEAFF,TGTGCCAGCAGCCAAGTGTTACAAGCGAACACTGAAGCTTTCTTT
TRBD1,TRBJ2-7,few,TRBV2,CAMTRDRAYEQYF,TGTGCCATGACCCGGGACAGGGCCTACGAGCAGTACTTC
TRBD2,TRBJ2-3,many,TRBV5-6,CASSSDRLAGLDTQYF,TGTGCCAGCAGCTCGGATAGACTAGCTGGTTTGGATACGCAGTATTTT
TRBD2,TRBJ2-2,few,TRBV7-9,CASSGLAVKGGELFF,TGTGCCAGCAGCGGACTAGCGGTAAAGGGCGGGGAGCTGTTTTTT
TRBD2,TRBJ2-3,many,TRBV28,CASRPTSGGFWDTQYF,TGTGCCAGCAGACCGACTAGCGGGGGGTTTTGGGATACGCAGTATTTT
NA,TRBJ1-1,many,TRBV10-3,CAISGSQAKNTEAFF,TGTGCCATCAGTGGGAGTCAGGCGAAGAACACTGAAGCTTTCTTT
NA,TRBJ1-6,few,TRBV20-1,CSASSSYNSPLHF,TGCAGTGCTAGTAGCTCCTATAATTCACCCCTCCACTTT
NA,TRBJ1-4,few,TRBV20-1,CSAGGQPNEKLFF,TGCAGTGCCGGGGGGCAGCCTAATGAAAAACTGTTTTTT
NA,TRBJ1-2,few,TRBV6-2/TRBV6-3,CASRTRLWFDAYGYTF,TGTGCCAGCAGAACCCGACTTTGGTTTGACGCCTATGGCTACACCTTC
TRBD2,TRBJ2-7,NA,TRBV7-6,CASSSVTSGGGEQYF,TGTGCCAGCAGCTCCGTGACTAGCGGGGGCGGCGAGCAGTACTTC
TRBD1,TRBJ1-5,NA,TRBV7-9,CASSATGDNQPQHF,TGTGCCAGCAGCGCGACAGGGGACAATCAGCCCCAGCATTTT
NA,TRBJ1-1,NA,TRBV10-3,CAISESHGSLRTEAFF,TGTGCCATCAGTGAGTCACACGGGTCACTCCGAACTGAAGCTTTCTTT